This T cell receptor (beta chain) was observed in a study of T cells expressing NK-cell markers. Study-level background: CD3+CD56+NKG2C+, CD3+CD56+NKG2C- and CD3+CD56-NKG2C+ T cells, once sorted, supplied the TCR beta repertoires.

Germline V gene lookup returns CDR1 MNHEY and CDR2 SMNVEV (reference sequence). The CDR3 is made up of 13 amino acids. About this clonotype: Its target is unknown.

TCRdb reprocessed the 5' RACE reads, with one entry per CDR3 protein and no DNA. This sample contains about 380,000 distinct CDR3 sequences. Overall study results and limits: NKG2C+ dominant clonotypes from 5 or 6 donors made up about 1.0-7.5% of CD8+ T cells. Four donors' CD3+CD56-NKG2C+ cells were dominated by the same clonotypes.

Sequencing was done on a sample of blood T cells: a sorted CD56 or NKG2C T cell subset, CD4+ or CD8+ T cells, or bulk PBMC T cells (not recorded which). This sequence was found in a man aged 18-70 years in good health. The chain combines TRBV27 with TRBJ2-3; without DNA, the TCRdb call of TRBD1 cannot be checked. The CDR3 here is CASSGGITDTQYF.